These T cell receptor beta chains were read from a single sample in a study of shared clonotypes between healthy human individuals. The protocol was immunoSEQ multiplex PCR, while the TCRdb copy is restricted to in-frame clones and leaves out a portion. The sample lists 2 million to 2.5 million clones, 85% to 95% occurring once. Sequenced material: naive CD4+ T cells from PBMCs. These receptors came from a man younger than 35 in good health. Some clones in this sample may be carry-over from other donors' samples. Each CDR3 is given with its conserved first and last residue. D genes are given only for firm matches. Only part of the rows carry a size: once, few, many, or a class if the clone is expanded.

v_gene,d_gene,abundance,j_gene,CDR3nt,CDR3aa
TRBV7-2,TRBD1,.,TRBJ2-1,TGTGCCAGCAGCTTAAGGACAGGCGGTGAGCAGTTCTTC,CASSLRTGGEQFF
TRBV29-1,TRBD1,.,TRBJ2-7,TGCAGCGTTGGGACAGGGAGTATCTACGAGCAGTACTTC,CSVGTGSIYEQYF
TRBV6-5,.,.,TRBJ1-3,TGTGCCAGCAGTTACGACCAGGGCTCTGGAAACACCATATATTTT,CASSYDQGSGNTIYF
TRBV7-9,.,.,TRBJ2-2,TGTGCCAGCAGCTTAACTCTGTCCGACGCCGGGGAGCTGTTTTTT,CASSLTLSDAGELFF
TRBV18,.,.,TRBJ1-4,TGTGCCAGCTCACCACCCAATCGCGCTAATGAAAAACTGTTTTTT,CASSPPNRANEKLFF
TRBV4-3,.,.,TRBJ2-7,TGCGCCAGCAGCCAAAGCCCGGGGACACCCCTCGAGCAGTACTTC,CASSQSPGTPLEQYF
TRBV5-1,TRBD2,.,TRBJ2-7,TGCGCCAGCGGGCGAGCGGGGGGCTACGAGCAGTACTTC,CASGRAGGYEQYF
TRBV28,TRBD1,.,TRBJ2-7,TGTGCCAGCAGTTTAGGTCAGGGGGCTCGGGAGCAGTACTTC,CASSLGQGAREQYF
TRBV4-1,.,.,TRBJ1-6,TGCGCCAGCAGCCAGGACGACACTTCACCCCTCCACTTT,CASSQDDTSPLHF
TRBV25-1,.,.,TRBJ1-2,TGTGCCAGCAGTGATTCCGGGCGGTCTGGGAACTATGGCTACACCTTC,CASSDSGRSGNYGYTF
TRBV7-3,TRBD2,.,TRBJ2-1,TGTGCCAGTAGAGGCGGGAGCTCCTACAATGAGCAGTTCTTC,CASRGGSSYNEQFF
TRBV6-1,.,.,TRBJ1-1,TGTGCCAGCAGTGTGGGCTTTCCTCCTAACACTGAAGCTTTCTTT,CASSVGFPPNTEAFF
TRBV2,.,.,TRBJ2-3,TGTGCCAGCAGTGGCGACTCGTCAGATACGCAGTATTTT,CASSGDSSDTQYF
TRBV21-1,.,.,TRBJ2-3,TGTGCCAGCAGCGACGGGACTAGCGGAAGGGGCACAGATACGCAGTATTTT,CASSDGTSGRGTDTQYF
TRBV7-9,.,.,TRBJ2-7,TGTGCCAGCAGCGGAGAGGGTTCGATCCACGAGCAGTACTTC,CASSGEGSIHEQYF
TRBV7-2,TRBD2,.,TRBJ2-1,TGTGCCAGCAGCTTCGGAACGGGACTAGCGGGAGTTCTCTACAATGAGCAGTTCTTC,CASSFGTGLAGVLYNEQFF
TRBV2,TRBD2,.,TRBJ2-1,TGTGCCAGCAGTGAAATTTCTAGCGGGAGCTACAATGAGCAGTTCTTC,CASSEISSGSYNEQFF
TRBV29-1,.,once,TRBJ1-1,TGCAGCGTCCAGGCGGAGGGATGGGACACTGAAGCTTTCTTT,CSVQAEGWDTEAFF
TRBV5-1,TRBD2,.,TRBJ2-3,TGCGCCAGCAGCACGTCGGGGAGGGCAGATACGCAGTATTTT,CASSTSGRADTQYF
TRBV5-1,TRBD1,.,TRBJ1-1,TGCGCCAGCAGCCCAGGGGGCGGGAGCACTGAAGCTTTCTTT,CASSPGGGSTEAFF
TRBV28,TRBD1,.,TRBJ1-5,TGTGCCAGCACCAGGGGACAGGGGACCAATCAGCCCCAGCATTTT,CASTRGQGTNQPQHF
TRBV9,.,.,TRBJ1-1,TGTGCCAGCAGTAGGGTCAGTGGGAACACTGAAGCTTTCTTT,CASSRVSGNTEAFF
TRBV10-3,.,.,TRBJ2-4,TGTGCCATCAGTCCAAACCCAGGGCTTTTAGCCAAAAACATTCAGTACTTC,CAISPNPGLLAKNIQYF
TRBV5-1,TRBD2,.,TRBJ2-5,TGCGCCAGCTCGACCGGGACTAGCGCGACCGGACAAGAGACCCAGTACTTC,CASSTGTSATGQETQYF
TRBV25-1,.,.,TRBJ2-7,TGTGCCAGCAGTGAATCAGGCAGCCTCTACGAGCAGTACTTC,CASSESGSLYEQYF
TRBV25-1,.,once,TRBJ2-7,TGTGCCAGCGGCCTCGGGTCCTACGAGCAGTACTTC,CASGLGSYEQYF
TRBV28,TRBD1,.,TRBJ1-4,TGTGCCAGCAGTTTTGGACAGGGGGCTGAAAAACTGTTTTTT,CASSFGQGAEKLFF
TRBV7-9,.,.,TRBJ1-1,TGTGCCAGCAGCTTAACGCCGGGAGGCACTGAAGCTTTCTTT,CASSLTPGGTEAFF
TRBV7-9,.,.,TRBJ2-2,TGTGCCAGCAGTCACTCGACTAACACCGGGGAGCTGTTTTTT,CASSHSTNTGELFF
TRBV28,.,.,TRBJ2-7,TGTGCCAGCAGTCGTTTTGACAGTAATCCCTACGAGCAGTACTTC,CASSRFDSNPYEQYF
TRBV25-1,.,once,TRBJ1-2,TGTGCCAGCAGTGAGGGGCAGAACTATGGCTACACCTTC,CASSEGQNYGYTF
TRBV4-2,.,.,TRBJ1-4,TGTGCCAGCAGCCAAGTGGGAGGTAATGAAAAACTGTTTTTT,CASSQVGGNEKLFF
TRBV5-1,.,.,TRBJ1-1,TGCGCCAGCAGCTTGTCCCAGGGACAAGCTTTCTTT,CASSLSQGQAFF
TRBV25-1,TRBD1,.,TRBJ2-5,TGTGCCAGCAGTGAGTCAGGACAGGGATTCCAAGAGACCCAGTACTTC,CASSESGQGFQETQYF
TRBV28,.,.,TRBJ2-1,TGTGCCAGCAGTTCGCTATTTTCAGGCTACTCCTACAATGAGCAGTTCTTC,CASSSLFSGYSYNEQFF
TRBV7-2,TRBD2,.,TRBJ2-1,TGTGCCAGCAGCCCCCGTGGCGGGAGGATGAATGAGCAGTTCTTC,CASSPRGGRMNEQFF
TRBV2,TRBD1,.,TRBJ2-5,TGTGCCAGCAAGACAGGGCCAAAAGAGACCCAGTACTTC,CASKTGPKETQYF
TRBV25-1,.,.,TRBJ2-7,TGTGCCAGCAGTGAATATTCCCCCGGGGCGTTGGGGGAGAAGCAGTACTTC,CASSEYSPGALGEKQYF
TRBV5-4,.,.,TRBJ1-2,TGTGCCAGCAGCTTGGCGCGGGACCTCTATGGCTACACCTTC,CASSLARDLYGYTF
TRBV2,.,once,TRBJ2-1,TGTGCCAGCAGGGACGACAGGAACCACAATGAGCAGTTCTTC,CASRDDRNHNEQFF